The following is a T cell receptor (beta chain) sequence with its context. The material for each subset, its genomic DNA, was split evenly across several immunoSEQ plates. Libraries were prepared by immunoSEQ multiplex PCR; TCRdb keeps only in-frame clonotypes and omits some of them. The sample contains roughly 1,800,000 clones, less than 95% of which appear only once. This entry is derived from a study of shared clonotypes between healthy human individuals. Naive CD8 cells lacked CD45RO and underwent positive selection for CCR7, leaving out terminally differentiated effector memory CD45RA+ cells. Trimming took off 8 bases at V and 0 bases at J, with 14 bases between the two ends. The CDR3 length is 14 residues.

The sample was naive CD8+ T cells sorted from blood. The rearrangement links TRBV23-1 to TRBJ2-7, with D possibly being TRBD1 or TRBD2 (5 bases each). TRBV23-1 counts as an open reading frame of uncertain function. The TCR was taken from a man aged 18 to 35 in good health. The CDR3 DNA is TGCGCCAGCGCCCGGGACCCCCGCTCCTACGAGCAGTACTTC. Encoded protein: CASARDPRSYEQYF.